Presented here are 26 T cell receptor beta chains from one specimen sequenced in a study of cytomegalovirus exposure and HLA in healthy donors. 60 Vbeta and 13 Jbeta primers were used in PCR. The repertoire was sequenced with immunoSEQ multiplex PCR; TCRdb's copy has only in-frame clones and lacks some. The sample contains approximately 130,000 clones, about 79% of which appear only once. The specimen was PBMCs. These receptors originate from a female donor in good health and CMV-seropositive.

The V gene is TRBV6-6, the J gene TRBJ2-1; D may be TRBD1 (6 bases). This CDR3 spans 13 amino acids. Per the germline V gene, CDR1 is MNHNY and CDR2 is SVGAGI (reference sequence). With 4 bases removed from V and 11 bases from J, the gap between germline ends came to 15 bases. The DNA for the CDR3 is TGTGCCAGCAGTTTTCAGGGGTGGGGTCAGCAGTTCTTC. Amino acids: CASSFQGWGQQFF.

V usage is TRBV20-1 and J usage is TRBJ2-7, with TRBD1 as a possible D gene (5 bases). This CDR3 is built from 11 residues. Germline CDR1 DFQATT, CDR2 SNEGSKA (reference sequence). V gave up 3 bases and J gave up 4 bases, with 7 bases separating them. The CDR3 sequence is CSARKGYEQYF. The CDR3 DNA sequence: TGCAGTGCTAGGAAGGGGTACGAGCAGTACTTC.

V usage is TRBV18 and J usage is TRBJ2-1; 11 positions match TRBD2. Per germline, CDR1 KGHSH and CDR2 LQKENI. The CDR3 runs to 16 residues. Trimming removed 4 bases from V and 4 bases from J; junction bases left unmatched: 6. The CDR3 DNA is TGTGCCAGCTCACTCTCCGGGACTAGCGGATACAATGAGCAGTTCTTC. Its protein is CASSLSGTSGYNEQFF. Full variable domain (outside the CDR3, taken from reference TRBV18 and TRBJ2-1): NAGVMQNPRHLVRRRGQEARLRCSPMKGHSHVYWYRQLPEEGLKFMVYLQKENIIDESGMPKERFSAEFPKEGPSILRIQQVVRGDSAAYFCASSLSGTSGYNEQFFGPGTRLTVL.

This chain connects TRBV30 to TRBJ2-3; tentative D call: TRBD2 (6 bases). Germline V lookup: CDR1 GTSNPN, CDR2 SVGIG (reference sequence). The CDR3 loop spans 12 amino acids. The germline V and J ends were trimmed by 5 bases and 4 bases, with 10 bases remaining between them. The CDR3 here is CAWATSADTQYF. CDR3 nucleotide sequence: TGTGCCTGGGCGACTAGTGCAGATACGCAGTATTTT.

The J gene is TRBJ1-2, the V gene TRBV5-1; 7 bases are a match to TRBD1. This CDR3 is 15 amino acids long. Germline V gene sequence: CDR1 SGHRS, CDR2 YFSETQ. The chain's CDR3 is CTGALKNRPGYGYTF. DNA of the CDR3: TGCACAGGGGCGCTAAAAAACCGTCCTGGCTATGGCTACACCTTC.

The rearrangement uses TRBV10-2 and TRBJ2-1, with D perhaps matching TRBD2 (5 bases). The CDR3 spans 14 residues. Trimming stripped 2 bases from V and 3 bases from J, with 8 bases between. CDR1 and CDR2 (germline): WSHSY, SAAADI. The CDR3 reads CASSELALYNEQFF. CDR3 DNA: TGCGCCAGCAGTGAGCTAGCTCTCTACAATGAGCAGTTCTTC.

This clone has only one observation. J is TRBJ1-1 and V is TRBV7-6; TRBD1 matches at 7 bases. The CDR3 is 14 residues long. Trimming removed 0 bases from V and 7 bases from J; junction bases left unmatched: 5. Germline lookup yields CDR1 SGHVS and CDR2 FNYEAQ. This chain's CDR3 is CASSLAPTGDEAFF. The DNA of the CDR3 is TGTGCCAGCAGCTTAGCCCCTACAGGGGATGAAGCTTTCTTT. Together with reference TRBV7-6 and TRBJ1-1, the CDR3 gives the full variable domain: GAGVSQSPRYKVTKRGQDVALRCDPISGHVSLYWYRQALGQGPEFLTYFNYEAQQDKSGLPNDRFSAERPEGSISTLTIQRTEQRDSAMYRCASSLAPTGDEAFFGQGTRLTVV.

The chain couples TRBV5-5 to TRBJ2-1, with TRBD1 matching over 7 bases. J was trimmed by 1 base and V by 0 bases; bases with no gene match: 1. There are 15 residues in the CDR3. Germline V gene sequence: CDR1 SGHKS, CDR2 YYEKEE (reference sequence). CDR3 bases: TGTGCCAGCAGCTTGGGACAGGGTTCCTACAATGAGCAGTTCTTC. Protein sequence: CASSLGQGSYNEQFF.

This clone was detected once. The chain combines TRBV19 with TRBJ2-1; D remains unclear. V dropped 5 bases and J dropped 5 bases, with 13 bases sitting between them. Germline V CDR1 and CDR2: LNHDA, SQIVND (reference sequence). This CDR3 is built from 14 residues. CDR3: CASSWPNSNNEQFF. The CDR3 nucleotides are TGTGCCAGTAGTTGGCCCAACAGCAACAATGAGCAGTTCTTC.

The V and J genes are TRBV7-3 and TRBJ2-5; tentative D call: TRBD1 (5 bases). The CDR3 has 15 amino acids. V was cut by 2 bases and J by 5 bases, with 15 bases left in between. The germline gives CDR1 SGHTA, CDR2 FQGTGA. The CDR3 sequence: CASSLVRVPLETQYF. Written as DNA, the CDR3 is TGTGCCAGCAGCTTAGTCAGGGTTCCCCTTGAGACCCAGTACTTC.

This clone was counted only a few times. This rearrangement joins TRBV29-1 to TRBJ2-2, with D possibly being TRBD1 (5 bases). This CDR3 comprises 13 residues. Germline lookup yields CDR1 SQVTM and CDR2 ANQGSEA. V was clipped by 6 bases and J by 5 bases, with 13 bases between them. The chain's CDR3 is CSVDQGGTGELFF. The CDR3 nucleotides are TGCAGCGTCGATCAGGGTGGGACCGGGGAGCTGTTTTTT.

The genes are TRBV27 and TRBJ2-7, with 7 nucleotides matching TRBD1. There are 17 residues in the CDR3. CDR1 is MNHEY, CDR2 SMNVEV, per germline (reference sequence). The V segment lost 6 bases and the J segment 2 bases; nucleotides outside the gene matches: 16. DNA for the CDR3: TGTGCCAGCAGGCACGTGGCGGATACGACAGGGACCTACGAGCAGTACTTC. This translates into CASRHVADTTGTYEQYF.

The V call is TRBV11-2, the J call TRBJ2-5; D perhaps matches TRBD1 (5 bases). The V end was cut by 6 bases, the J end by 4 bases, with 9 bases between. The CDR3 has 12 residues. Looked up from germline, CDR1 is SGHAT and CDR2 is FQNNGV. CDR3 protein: CASRGPGETQYF. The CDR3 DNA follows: TGTGCCAGCAGGGGGCCGGGAGAGACCCAGTACTTC.

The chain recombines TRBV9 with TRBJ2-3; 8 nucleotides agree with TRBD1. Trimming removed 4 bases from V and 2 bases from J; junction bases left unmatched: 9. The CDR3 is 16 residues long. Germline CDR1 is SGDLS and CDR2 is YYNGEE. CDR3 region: CASSLRGQVITDTQYF. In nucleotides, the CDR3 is TGTGCCAGCAGCTTACGGGGACAGGTAATCACAGATACGCAGTATTTT.

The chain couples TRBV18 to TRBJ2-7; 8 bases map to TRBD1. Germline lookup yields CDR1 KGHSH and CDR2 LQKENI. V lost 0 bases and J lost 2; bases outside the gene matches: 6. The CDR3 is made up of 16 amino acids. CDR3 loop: CASSPPVGTGPYEQYF. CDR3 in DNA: TGTGCCAGCTCACCACCGGTGGGGACAGGCCCCTACGAGCAGTACTTC.

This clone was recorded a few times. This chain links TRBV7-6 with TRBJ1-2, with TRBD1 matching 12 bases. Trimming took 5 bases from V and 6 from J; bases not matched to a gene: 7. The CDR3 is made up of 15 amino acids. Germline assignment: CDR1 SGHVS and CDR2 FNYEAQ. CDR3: CASSEGTGGRDGYTF. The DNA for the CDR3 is TGTGCCAGCAGCGAGGGGACAGGGGGCCGCGATGGCTACACCTTC.

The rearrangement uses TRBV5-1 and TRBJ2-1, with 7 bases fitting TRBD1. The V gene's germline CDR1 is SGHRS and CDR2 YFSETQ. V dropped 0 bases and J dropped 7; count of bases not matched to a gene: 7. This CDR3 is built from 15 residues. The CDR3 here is CASSLETGISNEQFF. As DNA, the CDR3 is TGCGCCAGCAGCTTGGAGACAGGGATTAGTAATGAGCAGTTCTTC.

The CDR3 sequence: CASSFVRSGGPNTDTQYF. The CDR3 region has the DNA TGTGCCAGCAGTTTTGTTAGGAGCGGGGGACCGAACACAGATACGCAGTATTTT. The rearrangement uses TRBV28 and TRBJ2-3, with 8 positions matching TRBD2. The CDR3 sequence is 18 residues long. CDR1 is MDHEN, CDR2 SYDVKM, per germline. J gave up 2 bases and V 3 bases, and 13 bases lay outside the gene matches.

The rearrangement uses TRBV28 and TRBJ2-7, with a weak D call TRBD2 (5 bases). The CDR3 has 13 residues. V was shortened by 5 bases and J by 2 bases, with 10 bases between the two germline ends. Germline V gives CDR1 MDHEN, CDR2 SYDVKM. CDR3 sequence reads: CASSLAVAYEQYF. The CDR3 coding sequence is TGTGCCAGCAGTCTAGCCGTAGCCTACGAGCAGTACTTC.

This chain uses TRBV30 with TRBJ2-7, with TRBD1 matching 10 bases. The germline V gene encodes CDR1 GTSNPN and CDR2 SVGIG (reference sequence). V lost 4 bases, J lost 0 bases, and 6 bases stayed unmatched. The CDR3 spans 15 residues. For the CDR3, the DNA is TGTGCCTGGAATATAGGACAGGGGGGCTCCTACGAGCAGTACTTC. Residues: CAWNIGQGGSYEQYF.

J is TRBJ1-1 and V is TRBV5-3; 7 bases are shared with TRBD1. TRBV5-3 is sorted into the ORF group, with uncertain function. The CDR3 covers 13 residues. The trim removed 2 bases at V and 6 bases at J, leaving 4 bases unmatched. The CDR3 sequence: CARSFYGTAEAFF. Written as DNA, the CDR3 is TGTGCCAGAAGCTTTTACGGGACAGCTGAAGCTTTCTTT.

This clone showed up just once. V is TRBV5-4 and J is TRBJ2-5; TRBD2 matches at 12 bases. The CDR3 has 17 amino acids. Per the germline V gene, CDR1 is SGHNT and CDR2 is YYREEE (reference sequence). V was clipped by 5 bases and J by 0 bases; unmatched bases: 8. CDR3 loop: CASSFLAGGPYQETQYF. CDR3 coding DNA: TGTGCCAGCAGTTTTCTAGCGGGAGGGCCGTACCAAGAGACCCAGTACTTC.

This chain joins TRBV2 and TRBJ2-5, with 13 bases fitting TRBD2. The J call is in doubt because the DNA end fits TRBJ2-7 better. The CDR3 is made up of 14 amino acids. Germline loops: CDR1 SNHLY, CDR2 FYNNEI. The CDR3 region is CASRRTSGSYEQYF. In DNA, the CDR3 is TGTGCCAGCAGAAGGACTAGCGGGAGCTACGAGCAGTACTTC.

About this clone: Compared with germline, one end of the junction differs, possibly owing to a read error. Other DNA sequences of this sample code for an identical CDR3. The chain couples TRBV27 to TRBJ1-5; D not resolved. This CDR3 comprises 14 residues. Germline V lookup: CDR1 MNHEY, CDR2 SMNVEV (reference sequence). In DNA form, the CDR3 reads TGCGCCAGCAGAAGTGGAGCTAGCAATCAGCCCCAGCATTTT. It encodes CASRSGASNQPQHF.

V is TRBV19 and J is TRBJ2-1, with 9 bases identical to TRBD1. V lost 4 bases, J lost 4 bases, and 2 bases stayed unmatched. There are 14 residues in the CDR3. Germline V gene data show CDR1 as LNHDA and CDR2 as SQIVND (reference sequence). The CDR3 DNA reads TGTGCCAGTAGTACGGGACAGGGATACAATGAGCAGTTCTTC. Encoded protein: CASSTGQGYNEQFF.

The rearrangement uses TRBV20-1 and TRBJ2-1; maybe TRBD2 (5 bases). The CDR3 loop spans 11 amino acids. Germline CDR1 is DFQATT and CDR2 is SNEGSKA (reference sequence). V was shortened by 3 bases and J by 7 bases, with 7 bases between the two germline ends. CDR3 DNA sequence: TGCAGTGCTAGGAGCGGTAATGAGCAGTTCTTC. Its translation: CSARSGNEQFF.